These 2 T cell receptor beta chains were all obtained from the same sample, sequenced in a study of blood T cell repertoires in COVID-19 (dated by TCRdb to about 2020). Libraries were made using the immunoSEQ multiplex PCR assay. The clones in this table, taken by TCRdb from immuneACCESS, are in-frame only. Not every clone is retained; where verified, under half of the shortfall comes from an unresolved V gene, and the cause of the rest is unknown. Across this sample there are around 16,000 clones, with 76% seen only once. About a third of the sample rests with the top ten. Source material: peripheral blood. The receptors shown here come from a man between 65 and 80 years old with active or convalescent COVID-19.

This clone was counted only a few times. The gene calls are TRBV9 and TRBJ2-7, with a tentative D call TRBD1 (5 bases). V lost 3 bases, J lost 2 bases, and 12 bases lay in between. CDR1 SGDLS and CDR2 YYNGEE come from the germline V gene. There are 14 residues in the CDR3. The CDR3 nucleotides read TGTGCCAGCAGCGAAACAGGCACAACCTACGAGCAGTACTTC. Its translation: CASSETGTTYEQYF.

In its sample, this clone is medium-sized (0.01 to 0.1%). The chain carries TRBV7-9 and TRBJ2-5; D is uncertain. V was shortened by 3 bases and J by 2 bases, with 7 bases between the two germline ends. This CDR3 has 13 residues. The germline CDR1 and CDR2 sequences are SEHNR and FQNEAQ (reference sequence). The CDR3 loop reads CASSFQAQETQYF. CDR3 nucleotides: TGTGCCAGCAGCTTCCAGGCTCAAGAGACCCAGTACTTC.